One and the same sample provided the 25 T cell receptor beta chains below, sequenced in a study of neurological immune-mediated disorders. Via MiXCR, TCRdb re-called the 5' RACE reads, giving one row per CDR3 protein. Of approximately 90,000 distinct CDR3 sequences listed, roughly 3.5% are singletons. The sequenced sample consisted of PBMCs. Receptor source: a woman in her late teens or twenties with multiple sclerosis.

The table lists this clonotype with many counts. This chain connects TRBV10-3 to TRBJ1-2, with TRBD1 identical over 9 bases. Per germline, CDR1 ENHRY and CDR2 SYGVKD. This CDR3 spans 16 amino acids. Trimming cost V 9 bases and J 8 bases; bases outside gene matches: 19. CDR3 in DNA: TGTGCCATTACCACGGCCCCCGGAACAGGGGGCAGGGGCTACACCTTC. This sequence encodes CAITTAPGTGGRGYTF.

This clonotype was counted at least ten times. The gene calls are TRBV20-1 and TRBJ1-2, with a possible D match to TRBD1 (5 bases). Germline CDR1 DFQATT, CDR2 SNEGSKA (reference sequence). CDR3 size: 12 residues. V gave up 6 bases and J gave up 4 bases, with 12 bases separating them. CDR3 residues: CSASGTGYGYTF. The CDR3 DNA reads TGCAGTGCATCCGGGACTGGCTATGGCTACACCTTC.

This clonotype was counted at least ten times. This chain joins TRBV7-2 and TRBJ1-2; TRBD1 aligns across 9 bases. With 4 bases clipped from V and 8 bases from J, the junction kept 5 bases outside the gene matches. The CDR3 is 13 residues long. Germline-derived CDR1 and CDR2 are SGHTA and FQGNSA. CDR3 nucleotide sequence: TGTGCCAGCAGCTGGGACAGGGCAGGGGGCTACACCTTC. It encodes CASSWDRAGGYTF.

This clonotype was observed at least ten times. The chain recombines TRBV14 with TRBJ2-1; a weak D match, TRBD2 (6 bases). The CDR3 totals 16 residues. Germline lookup yields CDR1 SGHDN and CDR2 FVKESK. V gave up 1 base and J gave up 4 bases, with 14 bases separating them. Here the CDR3 reads CASSQAFPSAYNEQFF. CDR3 nucleotides: TGTGCCAGCAGCCAAGCGTTTCCTAGCGCTTACAATGAGCAGTTCTTC.

This clonotype was observed many times. V and J are TRBV20-1 and TRBJ2-5; TRBD2 is a possible D gene (5 bases). Trimming left V 5 bases short and J 2 bases short, with 15 bases between. This CDR3 is built from 14 residues. CDR1 and CDR2 (germline): DFQATT, SNEGSKA (reference sequence). The CDR3 DNA follows: TGCAGTGCTCCACCGAGCCCGGGACAAGAGACCCAGTACTTC. It is translated as CSAPPSPGQETQYF.

This clonotype was observed at least ten times. The chain links TRBV20-1 to TRBJ2-7; D not resolved. Trimming removed 1 base at V and 2 bases at J, with 9 bases between. Germline loops: CDR1 DFQATT, CDR2 SNEGSKA (reference sequence). The CDR3 spans 13 residues. The CDR3 is CSARVAGTYEQYF. For the CDR3, the DNA is TGCAGTGCTAGAGTAGCAGGTACCTACGAGCAGTACTTC.

This clonotype was picked up many times. The chain's CDR3 is CASIERPRQGYEQYF. The CDR3 region has the DNA TGTGCCAGCATCGAACGCCCCCGACAGGGCTACGAGCAGTACTTC. The chain uses TRBV6-2 or TRBV6-3 and TRBJ2-7; 7 positions match TRBD1. J lost 3 bases, V lost 7 bases, and 12 bases had no gene match. This CDR3 has 15 residues. CDR1 is MNHEY and CDR2 is SVGEGT in the germline V gene.

The V call is TRBV5-1, the J call TRBJ2-7; D is undetermined. The CDR3 covers 14 residues. V was trimmed by 4 bases and J by 0 bases, leaving 11 bases between them. The germline V gene encodes CDR1 SGHRS and CDR2 YFSETQ. CDR3 DNA sequence: TGCGCCAGCAGCACTGTACCTTCCTCCTACGAGCAGTACTTC. Translated, it gives CASSTVPSSYEQYF. The variable domain in full, completed from reference TRBV5-1 and TRBJ2-7, reads KAGVTQTPRYLIKTRGQQVTLSCSPISGHRSVSWYQQTPGQGLQFLFEYFSETQRNKGNFPGRFSGRQFSNSRSEMNVSTLELGDSALYLCASSTVPSSYEQYFGPGTRLTVT.

This clonotype was detected ten times or more. The rearrangement joins TRBV5-1 to TRBJ2-7, with D possibly being TRBD2 (6 bases). Germline loops: CDR1 SGHRS, CDR2 YFSETQ. The V gene lost 0 bases and the J gene lost 2 bases, with 9 bases spanning the gap. CDR3 length: 14 residues. The CDR3 DNA sequence: TGCGCCAGCAGCTTGGGGGGAGGACCCTACGAGCAGTACTTC. As protein: CASSLGGGPYEQYF.

This clonotype was detected many times. The chain carries TRBV10-3 and TRBJ2-1, with 8 bases matching TRBD1. The CDR3 sequence is 16 residues long. Germline V gene data show CDR1 as ENHRY and CDR2 as SYGVKD. The trim removed 2 bases at V and 0 bases at J, leaving 3 bases unmatched. DNA for the CDR3: TGTGCCATCAGTGAGGCAGGGGGCCGCTCCTACAATGAGCAGTTCTTC. Translating gives CAISEAGGRSYNEQFF.

Ten or more counts support this clonotype. V usage is TRBV20-1 and J usage is TRBJ1-2; no clear D gene. V was pared by 6 bases and J by 0 bases, with 11 bases between. The CDR3 consists of 13 residues. Looked up from germline, CDR1 is DFQATT and CDR2 is SNEGSKA (reference sequence). CDR3 DNA sequence: TGCAGTGCCCCAGACGGCGCTAACTATGGCTACACCTTC. It translates to CSAPDGANYGYTF.

Many counts were recorded for this clonotype. The genes are TRBV29-1 and TRBJ1-1; possible D gene TRBD1, 6 bases. The length of the CDR3 is 14 residues. V gave up 4 bases and J gave up 5 bases, with 17 bases separating them. Germline-derived CDR1 and CDR2 are SQVTM and ANQGSEA. As DNA, the CDR3 is TGCAGCGTTGCCCGCCGAACAGGGAATACTGAAGCTTTCTTT. It specifies CSVARRTGNTEAFF.

In this sample, this clonotype turned up many times. The CDR3 loop reads CASSLAAGSTEAFF. The CDR3 region has the DNA TGTGCCAGCAGCTTAGCGGCGGGAAGCACTGAAGCTTTCTTT. The chain recombines TRBV7-9 with TRBJ1-1, with unresolved D. V lost 0 bases, J lost 4 bases, and 9 bases lay in between. The CDR3 is made up of 14 amino acids. CDR1 SEHNR and CDR2 FQNEAQ come from the germline V gene (reference sequence).

The table lists this clonotype with many counts. The CDR3 protein is CASSLEGAGVYNEQFF. CDR3 DNA: TGTGCCAGCAGCTTAGAAGGGGCGGGGGTCTACAATGAGCAGTTCTTC. This chain connects TRBV11-2 to TRBJ2-1; 7 positions match TRBD2. In germline, CDR1 is SGHAT, CDR2 FQNNGV. Trimming took 0 bases from V and 3 from J; bases not matched to a gene: 5. This CDR3 region has 16 residues.

This clonotype was found many times. V usage is TRBV6-5 and J usage is TRBJ1-4; TRBD1 is a possible D gene (5 bases). The V gene's germline CDR1 is MNHEY and CDR2 SVGAGI. V was pared by 5 bases and J by 7 bases, with 14 bases between. The length of the CDR3 is 14 residues. The CDR3 loop reads CASSRGDVSEKLFF. CDR3 bases: TGTGCCAGCAGTAGAGGGGACGTGAGTGAAAAACTGTTTTTT.

This clonotype has more than one count but fewer than ten. The chain has TRBV3-1 and TRBJ2-3, with TRBD2 identical over 8 bases. V lost 1 base to trimming and J lost 4 bases; unmatched junction nucleotides: 7. The CDR3 totals 16 residues. CDR1 is LGHDT and CDR2 is YNNKEL in the germline V gene (reference sequence). The CDR3 DNA sequence: TGTGCCAGCAGCCAAGCTGGGACTAGTTATGCAGATACGCAGTATTTT. Protein product: CASSQAGTSYADTQYF.

This clonotype appeared a few times. The chain has TRBV7-2 and TRBJ2-5, with D unresolved. CDR3 length: 14 residues. Between the trimmed V and J ends, which lost 0 bases and 0 bases, there was a span of 5 bases. The germline CDR1 and CDR2 sequences are SGHTA and FQGNSA. This CDR3 is CASSLARNQETQYF. CDR3 DNA sequence: TGTGCCAGCAGCTTAGCCAGGAACCAAGAGACCCAGTACTTC.

This clonotype was seen a handful of times. In DNA form, the CDR3 reads TGCGCCAGCAGCTTGGGTCCTTATGAGCAGTTCTTC. It encodes CASSLGPYEQFF. The chain has TRBV5-1 and TRBJ2-1; D unresolved. The CDR3 sequence is 12 residues long. V was shortened by 0 bases and J by 8 bases, with 6 bases between the two germline ends. The germline V gene encodes CDR1 SGHRS and CDR2 YFSETQ.

The table lists this clonotype with many counts. This rearrangement joins TRBV5-6 to TRBJ1-2; a weak D match, TRBD1 (5 bases). The germline V gene has CDR1 SGHDT and CDR2 YYEEEE. Trimming stripped 2 bases from V and 3 bases from J, with 8 bases between. The CDR3 covers 13 residues. The CDR3 DNA reads TGTGCCAGCAGCTTCGAGGGGTACTATGGCTACACCTTC. Encoded protein: CASSFEGYYGYTF. The whole variable domain, filled in from reference TRBV5-6 and TRBJ1-2, reads DAGVTQSPTHLIKTRGQQVTLRCSPKSGHDTVSWYQQALGQGPQFIFQYYEEEERQRGNFPDRFSGHQFPNYSSELNVNALLLGDSALYLCASSFEGYYGYTFGSGTRLTVV.

This clonotype appeared many times. CDR3 sequence: CASNPLAVSYNEQFF. The CDR3 nucleotides read TGTGCCAGCAATCCACTAGCGGTCTCCTACAATGAGCAGTTCTTC. The genes are TRBV6-6 and TRBJ2-1, with 8 bases fitting TRBD2. With 7 bases clipped from V and 0 bases from J, the junction kept 5 bases outside the gene matches. The germline CDR1 and CDR2 sequences are MNHNY and SVGAGI (reference sequence). The CDR3 covers 15 residues.

In its sample, this clonotype was seen many times. This sequence joins TRBV6-5 and TRBJ2-7, with 9 bases identical to TRBD1. In germline, CDR1 is MNHEY, CDR2 SVGAGI. After removal of 6 bases from V and 3 bases from J, the junction contained 9 bases not matched to a gene. This CDR3 has 15 amino acids. CDR3 sequence reads: CASSNTGGPGYEQYF. CDR3 in DNA: TGTGCCAGCAGCAACACAGGGGGCCCTGGCTACGAGCAGTACTTC.

In its sample, this clonotype was seen many times. The V gene is TRBV5-1, the J gene TRBJ1-1; D ambiguous. The CDR3 is 15 amino acids. CDR1 and CDR2 (germline): SGHRS, YFSETQ. The V end lost 0 bases, the J end lost 3 bases, and 12 bases lay between the germline ends. For the CDR3, the DNA is TGCGCCAGCAGCTTGGACTCGGGCAGATACACTGAAGCTTTCTTT. This translates into CASSLDSGRYTEAFF. Supplemented by reference TRBV5-1 and TRBJ1-1, the full variable domain reads KAGVTQTPRYLIKTRGQQVTLSCSPISGHRSVSWYQQTPGQGLQFLFEYFSETQRNKGNFPGRFSGRQFSNSRSEMNVSTLELGDSALYLCASSLDSGRYTEAFFGQGTRLTVV.

In this sample, this clonotype turned up many times. The chain links TRBV18 to TRBJ2-7; 8 nucleotides agree with TRBD1. This CDR3 region has 14 residues. Germline trimming cut 6 bases from V and 5 bases from J; bases unmatched to any gene: 9. CDR1 KGHSH and CDR2 LQKENI come from the germline V gene. CDR3 sequence: CASSRGQGPDEQYF. DNA of the CDR3: TGTGCCAGCTCCCGAGGACAGGGTCCCGACGAGCAGTACTTC. Combining the CDR3 with reference TRBV18 and TRBJ2-7 gives the whole variable domain NAGVMQNPRHLVRRRGQEARLRCSPMKGHSHVYWYRQLPEEGLKFMVYLQKENIIDESGMPKERFSAEFPKEGPSILRIQQVVRGDSAAYFCASSRGQGPDEQYFGPGTRLTVT.

This clonotype was counted at least ten times. This chain joins TRBV20-1 and TRBJ2-3; no clear D. Per germline, CDR1 DFQATT and CDR2 SNEGSKA (reference sequence). Trimming pared 4 bases from V and 4 bases from J, leaving 18 bases between. This CDR3 spans 15 amino acids. The CDR3 DNA follows: TGCAGTGCTAACCGGGCTAGAGGTCTCCCAGATACGCAGTATTTT. This gives the protein CSANRARGLPDTQYF.

This clonotype occurred many times. The J gene is TRBJ2-5, the V gene TRBV7-9; D is perhaps TRBD1 (5 bases). The CDR3 totals 11 residues. Germline loops: CDR1 SEHNR, CDR2 FQNEAQ (reference sequence). V was cut by 4 bases and J by 5 bases, with 5 bases left in between. CDR3 region: CASSSGETQYF. The CDR3 bases are TGTGCCAGCAGCTCAGGGGAGACCCAGTACTTC. Combining the CDR3 with reference TRBV7-9 and TRBJ2-5 gives the whole variable domain DTGVSQNPRHKITKRGQNVTFRCDPISEHNRLYWYRQTLGQGPEFLTYFQNEAQLEKSRLLSDRFSAERPKGSFSTLEIQRTEQGDSAMYLCASSSGETQYFGPGTRLLVL.